These 21 T cell receptor beta chains originate from one sample sequenced in a study of T cell responses to AZD1222 COVID-19 vaccine. Method: immunoSEQ multiplex PCR; TCRdb's copy keeps in-frame clones and lacks some. The sample lists 100,000 to 150,000 clones, around 88% occurring once. The starting material was peripheral blood, obtained on day 0 of MenACWY control vaccination. These receptors originate from an adult in good health.

The CDR3 DNA reads as TGTGCCAGCAGTTTAAGCCAAGAGACCCAGTACTTC. It encodes CASSLSQETQYF. The chain recombines TRBV12-3 or TRBV12-4 with TRBJ2-5, with no clear D. Trimming left V 2 bases short and J 1 base short, with 2 bases between. The CDR3 extends over 12 amino acids.

The chain carries TRBV9 and TRBJ2-1; 9 bases match TRBD1. Germline trimming cut 4 bases from V and 8 bases from J; bases unmatched to any gene: 10. The CDR3 length is 15 residues. The germline V gene encodes CDR1 SGDLS and CDR2 YYNGEE. The CDR3 DNA sequence: TGTGCCAGCAGCCTCCTCGGACAGGGGCTGGATGAGCAGTTCTTC. Protein: CASSLLGQGLDEQFF.

This clone was recorded only once. The chain uses TRBV5-6 and TRBJ2-1; no clear D gene. Between the trimmed V and J ends, which lost 1 base and 1 base, there was a span of 9 bases. The germline CDR1 and CDR2 sequences are SGHDT and YYEEEE. This CDR3 spans 15 amino acids. In nucleotides, the CDR3 is TGTGCCAGCAGCTTGCGGGCCGGGTCCTACAATGAGCAGTTCTTC. This gives the protein CASSLRAGSYNEQFF.

The J gene is TRBJ1-6, the V gene TRBV5-1; D gene unclear. Looked up from germline, CDR1 is SGHRS and CDR2 is YFSETQ. The V end was cut by 1 base, the J end by 2 bases, with 4 bases between. There are 14 residues in the CDR3. Here the CDR3 reads CASSLLTYNSPLHF. The CDR3 DNA sequence: TGCGCCAGCAGCTTGCTGACCTATAATTCACCCCTCCACTTT.

This clone appeared once. The rearrangement joins TRBV11-2 to TRBJ2-1; D gene unclear. The V end lost 1 base, the J end lost 9 bases, and 13 bases lay between the germline ends. The length of the CDR3 is 14 residues. Germline lookup yields CDR1 SGHAT and CDR2 FQNNGV. The CDR3 reads CASSLGALGVEQFF. Written as DNA, the CDR3 is TGTGCCAGCAGCTTAGGCGCACTTGGGGTTGAGCAGTTCTTC.

This rearrangement joins TRBV5-1 to TRBJ2-7, with D perhaps TRBD2 (5 bases). V was clipped by 7 bases and J by 6 bases, with 14 bases between them. Germline lookup yields CDR1 SGHRS and CDR2 YFSETQ. The CDR3 has 12 residues. The CDR3 here is CASSGVFREQYF. The CDR3, as DNA: TGCGCCAGCTCCGGGGTTTTCCGCGAGCAGTACTTC.

The chain is built from TRBV7-2 and TRBJ2-7, with 7 nucleotides matching TRBD2. The CDR3 totals 15 residues. Germline lookup yields CDR1 SGHTA and CDR2 FQGNSA. Trimming cost V 1 base and J 5 bases; bases outside gene matches: 8. The CDR3 bases are TGTGCCAGCAGCTTAGTTGGGGGGAGGGCCGACGAGCAGTACTTC. Protein product: CASSLVGGRADEQYF.

This clone was detected once. This chain uses TRBV7-9 with TRBJ1-2, with TRBD1 identical over 9 bases. Looked up from germline, CDR1 is SEHNR and CDR2 is FQNEAQ (reference sequence). After removal of 5 bases from V and 4 bases from J, the junction contained 8 bases not matched to a gene. The CDR3 covers 15 residues. CDR3 loop: CASSPPGQGRYGYTF. The CDR3, as DNA: TGTGCCAGCAGCCCCCCGGGACAGGGCCGCTATGGCTACACCTTC.

This rearrangement joins TRBV7-3 to TRBJ2-1, with 14 bases lining up with TRBD2. The CDR3 spans 15 residues. The V and J ends lost 4 bases and 8 bases, in that order; junction bases with no gene match: 4. Germline assignment: CDR1 SGHTA and CDR2 FQGTGA. The CDR3 protein is CASSYGTSGSHEQFF. CDR3 bases: TGTGCCAGCAGCTATGGGACTAGCGGGAGTCATGAGCAGTTCTTC.

This clone was seen more than once but under ten times. The genes are TRBV19 and TRBJ2-1, with 11 bases identical to TRBD2. There are 16 residues in the CDR3. The trim removed 6 bases at V and 11 bases at J, leaving 15 bases unmatched. Per the germline V gene, CDR1 is LNHDA and CDR2 is SQIVND (reference sequence). CDR3 in DNA: TGTGCCAGTAGCCCATCTGGGACTAGCGGTCCCTCGAAGCAGTTCTTC. Its protein product is CASSPSGTSGPSKQFF.

V is TRBV7-2 and J is TRBJ1-2; 10 bases align to TRBD1. The germline V gene encodes CDR1 SGHTA and CDR2 FQGNSA. The CDR3 loop spans 14 amino acids. The ends lost 4 bases at V and 8 bases at J; junction bases unmatched: 7. CDR3 protein: CASSWRDRGAGYTF. Written as DNA, the CDR3 is TGTGCCAGCAGCTGGCGGGACAGGGGAGCCGGCTACACCTTC.

The chain combines TRBV5-4 with TRBJ2-5; D remains ambiguous. From germline, CDR1 is SGHNT and CDR2 YYREEE (reference sequence). Trimming took 4 bases from V and 3 from J, leaving 13 bases between them. CDR3 size: 14 residues. The DNA for the CDR3 is TGTGCCAGCAGCCCCCGCGGCGGTGAAGAGACCCAGTACTTC. Protein product: CASSPRGGEETQYF.

The chain has TRBV2 and TRBJ2-3; 7 nucleotides match TRBD2. Germline V lookup: CDR1 SNHLY, CDR2 FYNNEI. J lost 0 bases, V lost 7 bases, and 7 bases had no gene match. CDR3 length: 15 amino acids. The CDR3 bases are TGTGCCAGCAACCCTAGCGGCCTAAGCACAGATACGCAGTATTTT. Its translation is CASNPSGLSTDTQYF.

The rearrangement uses TRBV7-6 and TRBJ2-5, with D possibly being TRBD2 (6 bases). Germline-derived CDR1 and CDR2 are SGHVS and FNYEAQ. Trimming stripped 2 bases from V and 5 bases from J, with 12 bases between. The CDR3 contains 14 residues. CDR3 nucleotides: TGTGCCAGCAGCTTACGGGGGAGTATCGAGACCCAGTACTTC. Translation: CASSLRGSIETQYF.

This chain joins TRBV5-1 and TRBJ2-1; TRBD2 matches 11 bases. V gave up 4 bases and J gave up 6 bases; unmatched junction bases: 9. The CDR3 covers 16 residues. CDR1 and CDR2 (germline): SGHRS, YFSETQ. The CDR3 sequence is CASSVQNSGRVNEQFF. The CDR3 DNA reads as TGCGCCAGCAGCGTACAAAATAGCGGGAGGGTCAATGAGCAGTTCTTC.

The chain is built from TRBV10-3 and TRBJ2-7; D gene uncertain. The CDR3 loop spans 13 amino acids. V shed 7 bases and J shed 2 bases, with 12 bases lying between them. CDR1 and CDR2 (germline): ENHRY, SYGVKD. The CDR3 sequence: CAITQAPAYEQYF. The CDR3 DNA follows: TGTGCCATCACGCAAGCGCCCGCCTACGAGCAGTACTTC.

This clone was detected a few times. The V gene is TRBV2, the J gene TRBJ1-5, with 9 bases that match TRBD1. Trimming at V came to 5 bases and at J to 6 bases, leaving 11 bases not matched to a gene. The CDR3 spans 16 residues. The germline CDR1 and CDR2 sequences are SNHLY and FYNNEI. The CDR3 sequence: CASSRSGTGLGQPQHF. CDR3 bases: TGTGCCAGCAGTCGGTCCGGGACAGGGCTTGGTCAGCCCCAGCATTTT.

In this sample, this clone turned up once. The chain is built from TRBV19 and TRBJ1-1; 7 bases align to TRBD1. The CDR3 has 16 amino acids. Germline V lookup: CDR1 LNHDA, CDR2 SQIVND (reference sequence). The trim removed 5 bases at V and 2 bases at J, leaving 11 bases unmatched. The CDR3 region has the DNA TGTGCCAGTAGTTTCCCCCGGGACAGTAGAAACACTGAAGCTTTCTTT. It specifies CASSFPRDSRNTEAFF.

The rearrangement uses TRBV6-5 and TRBJ1-5; 8 positions match TRBD1. V lost 6 bases, J lost 3 bases, and 7 bases stayed unmatched. CDR3 length: 15 residues. The germline V gene has CDR1 MNHEY and CDR2 SVGAGI. Written as DNA, the CDR3 is TGTGCCAGCAGCGACAGGGGTTCAAACAATCAGCCCCAGCATTTT. Protein sequence: CASSDRGSNNQPQHF.

The CDR3 DNA reads as TGTGCCAGCAGCTTGGAGCCCCTTAATGGCAGGGCTTCTGGAAACACCATATATTTT. Translation: CASSLEPLNGRASGNTIYF. This rearrangement joins TRBV5-5 to TRBJ1-3, with D tentatively TRBD1 (5 bases). This CDR3 contains 19 residues. Trimming took off 0 bases at V and 1 base at J, with 20 bases between the two ends. Germline assignment: CDR1 SGHKS and CDR2 YYEKEE (reference sequence).

This rearrangement joins TRBV24-1 to TRBJ2-3; 9 positions match TRBD1. CDR1 and CDR2 (germline): KGHDR, SFDVKD. Trimming at V came to 2 bases and at J to 2 bases, leaving 7 bases not matched to a gene. The CDR3 runs to 17 residues. CDR3 coding DNA: TGTGCCACCAGTGATTCTTTACAGGGGGCTATCACAGATACGCAGTATTTT. As protein: CATSDSLQGAITDTQYF.